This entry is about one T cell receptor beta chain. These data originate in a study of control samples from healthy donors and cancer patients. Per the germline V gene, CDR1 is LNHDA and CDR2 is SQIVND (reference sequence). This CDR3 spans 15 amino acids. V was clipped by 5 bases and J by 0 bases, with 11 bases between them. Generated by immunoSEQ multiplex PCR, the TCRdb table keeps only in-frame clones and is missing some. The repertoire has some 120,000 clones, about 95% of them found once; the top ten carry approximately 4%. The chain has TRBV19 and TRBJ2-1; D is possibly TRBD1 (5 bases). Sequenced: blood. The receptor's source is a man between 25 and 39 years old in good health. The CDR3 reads CASSAGHSSYNEQFF. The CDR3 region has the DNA TGTGCCAGTAGTGCCGGACATAGCTCCTACAATGAGCAGTTCTTC.